The T cell receptor (beta chain) described here comes from a study of Graves' ophthalmopathy and Graves' hyperthyroidism. Whole-study findings and limits: Most expanded clonotypes from thyroid (those above 0.001 frequency) were also found in blood.

Comment on this clonotype: Its antigen is unidentified.

Among the exclusions were patients with other autoimmune diseases, uncontrolled infections, pregnancy or lactation. Researchers took RNA transcripts and amplified TCR beta CDR3 regions from them. Second-round multiplex PCR came after a first-round RT-PCR that employed HTBI primers. TCRdb used MiXCR to reprocess the multiplex PCR reads, holding one entry per CDR3 protein. Of roughly 480,000 distinct CDR3 sequences listed, roughly an eighth are singletons. The receptor was isolated from a woman aged 25 to 39 with Graves' ophthalmopathy. Sequenced material: blood.

This chain's CDR3 is CASSWTGGASYEQYF. The CDR3 DNA is TGTGCCAGCAGCTGGACAGGGGGCGCATCCTACGAGCAGTACTTC. The chain links TRBV7-6 to TRBJ2-7; 11 nucleotides line up with TRBD1. Looked up from germline, CDR1 is SGHVS and CDR2 is FNYEAQ. The V and J ends lost 4 bases and 1 base, in that order; junction bases with no gene match: 3. The CDR3 is 15 residues long.